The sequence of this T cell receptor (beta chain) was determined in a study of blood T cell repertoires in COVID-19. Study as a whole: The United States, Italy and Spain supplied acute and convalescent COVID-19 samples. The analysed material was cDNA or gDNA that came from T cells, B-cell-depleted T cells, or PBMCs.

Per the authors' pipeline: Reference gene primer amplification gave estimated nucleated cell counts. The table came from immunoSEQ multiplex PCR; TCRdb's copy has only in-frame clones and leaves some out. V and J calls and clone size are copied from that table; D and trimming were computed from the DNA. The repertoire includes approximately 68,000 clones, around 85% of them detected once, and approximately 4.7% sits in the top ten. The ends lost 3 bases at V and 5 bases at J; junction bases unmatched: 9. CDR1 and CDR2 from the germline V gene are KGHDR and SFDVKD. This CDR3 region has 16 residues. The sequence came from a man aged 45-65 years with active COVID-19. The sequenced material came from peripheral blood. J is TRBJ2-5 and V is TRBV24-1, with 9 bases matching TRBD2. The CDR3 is CATSDGERGVLETQYF. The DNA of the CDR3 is TGTGCCACCAGTGATGGCGAGCGGGGGGTCTTGGAGACCCAGTACTTC.